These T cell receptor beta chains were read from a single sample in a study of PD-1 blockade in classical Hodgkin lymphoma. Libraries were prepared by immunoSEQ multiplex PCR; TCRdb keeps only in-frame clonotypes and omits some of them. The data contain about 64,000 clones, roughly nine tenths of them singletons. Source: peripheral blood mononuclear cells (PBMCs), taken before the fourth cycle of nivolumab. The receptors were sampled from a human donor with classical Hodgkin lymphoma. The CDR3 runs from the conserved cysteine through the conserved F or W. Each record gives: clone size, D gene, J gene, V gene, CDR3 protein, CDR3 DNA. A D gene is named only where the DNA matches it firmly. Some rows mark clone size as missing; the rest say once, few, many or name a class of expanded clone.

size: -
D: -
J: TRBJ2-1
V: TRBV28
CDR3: CASEDEQGWSYNEQFF
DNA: TGTGCCAGCGAGGATGAACAGGGTTGGTCCTACAATGAGCAGTTCTTC

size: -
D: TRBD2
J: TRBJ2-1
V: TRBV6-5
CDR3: CASSYGSTSGGNEQFF
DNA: TGTGCCAGCAGTTACGGGTCGACTAGCGGGGGGAATGAGCAGTTCTTC

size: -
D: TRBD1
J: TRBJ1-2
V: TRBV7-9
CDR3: CASREGQGDYGYTF
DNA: TGTGCCAGCAGGGAGGGACAGGGAGACTATGGCTACACCTTC

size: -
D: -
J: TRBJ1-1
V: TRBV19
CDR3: CASTQGNTEAFF
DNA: TGTGCCAGTACGCAGGGGAACACTGAAGCTTTCTTT

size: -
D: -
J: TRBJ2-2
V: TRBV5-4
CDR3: CASSSYGPSGELFF
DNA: TGTGCCAGCAGCTCCTACGGACCTTCCGGGGAGCTGTTTTTT

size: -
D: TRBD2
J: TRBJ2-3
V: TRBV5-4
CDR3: CASSFGTGGFSTDTQYF
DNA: TGTGCCAGCAGCTTCGGGACGGGGGGGTTTAGCACAGATACGCAGTATTTT

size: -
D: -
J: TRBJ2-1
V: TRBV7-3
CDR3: CASSLTGAEGAGQFF
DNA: TGTGCCAGCAGCTTAACGGGTGCCGAAGGGGCGGGGCAGTTCTTC

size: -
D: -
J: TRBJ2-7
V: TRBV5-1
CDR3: CASSLTGQYSYEQYF
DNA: TGCGCCAGCAGCTTAACAGGGCAATACTCCTACGAGCAGTACTTC

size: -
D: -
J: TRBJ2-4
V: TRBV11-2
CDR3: CASSRSHRAKNIQYF
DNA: TGTGCCAGCAGCCGGAGTCATAGGGCCAAAAACATTCAGTACTTC

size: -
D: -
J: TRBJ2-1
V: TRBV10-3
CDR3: CASSYRQGHNEQFF
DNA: TGTGCCAGCAGTTACAGGCAAGGACACAATGAGCAGTTCTTC

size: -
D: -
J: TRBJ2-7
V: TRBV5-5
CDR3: CASSFGTPFLEQYF
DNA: TGTGCCAGCAGCTTTGGGACTCCTTTTCTCGAGCAGTACTTC

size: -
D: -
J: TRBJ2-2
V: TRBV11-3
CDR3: CASSSPWDSKNTGELFF
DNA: TGTGCCAGCAGCTCCCCCTGGGACTCAAAGAACACCGGGGAGCTGTTTTTT

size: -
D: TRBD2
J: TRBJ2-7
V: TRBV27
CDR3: CASRSLGLGVDEQYF
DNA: TGTGCCAGCAGATCACTGGGACTAGGTGTCGACGAGCAGTACTTC

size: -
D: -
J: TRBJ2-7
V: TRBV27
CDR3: CASSFVPGTSYEQYF
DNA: TGTGCCAGCAGTTTCGTACCCGGGACAAGCTACGAGCAGTACTTC

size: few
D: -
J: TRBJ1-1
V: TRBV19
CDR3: CASSMMGTEAFF
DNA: TGTGCCAGTAGTATGATGGGGACTGAAGCTTTCTTT

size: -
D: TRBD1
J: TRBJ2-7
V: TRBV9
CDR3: CASSSHPDRAKSYEQYF
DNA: TGTGCCAGCAGCTCGCACCCCGACAGGGCCAAGTCCTACGAGCAGTACTTC

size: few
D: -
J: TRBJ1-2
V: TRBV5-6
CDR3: CASSPAPWRGYTF
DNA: TGTGCCAGCAGCCCGGCCCCTTGGAGAGGCTACACCTTC

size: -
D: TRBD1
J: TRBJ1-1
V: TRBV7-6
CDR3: CASSLSHAGGFTEAFF
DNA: TGTGCCAGCAGCTTATCCCACGCAGGGGGGTTCACTGAAGCTTTCTTT

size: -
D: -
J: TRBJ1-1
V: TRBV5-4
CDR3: CASNGEVNTEAFF
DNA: TGTGCCAGCAACGGGGAAGTGAACACTGAAGCTTTCTTT

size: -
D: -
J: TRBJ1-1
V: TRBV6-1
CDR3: CASKERQTNTEAFF
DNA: TGTGCCAGCAAGGAACGACAGACGAACACTGAAGCTTTCTTT

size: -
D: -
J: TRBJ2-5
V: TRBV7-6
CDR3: CASSLGVQGLETQYF
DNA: TGTGCCAGCAGCTTAGGTGTACAGGGATTGGAGACCCAGTACTTC

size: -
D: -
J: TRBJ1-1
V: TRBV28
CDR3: CASSFGRIGTEAFF
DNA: TGTGCCAGCAGTTTTGGTAGGATCGGGACTGAAGCTTTCTTT

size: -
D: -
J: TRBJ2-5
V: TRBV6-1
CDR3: CASLEGPRETQYF
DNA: TGTGCCAGCTTGGAGGGCCCTCGAGAGACCCAGTACTTC

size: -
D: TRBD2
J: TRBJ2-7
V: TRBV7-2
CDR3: CASSQDFETSGYEQYF
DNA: TGTGCCAGCAGCCAAGATTTTGAGACTAGCGGCTACGAGCAGTACTTC

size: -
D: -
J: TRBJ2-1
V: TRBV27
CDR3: CASSFPGRRDEQFF
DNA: TGTGCCAGCAGTTTCCCTGGGCGGAGAGATGAGCAGTTCTTC

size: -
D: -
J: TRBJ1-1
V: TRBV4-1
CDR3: CASSQDPDNTLNTEAFF
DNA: TGCGCCAGCAGCCAAGATCCGGATAACACATTGAACACTGAAGCTTTCTTT

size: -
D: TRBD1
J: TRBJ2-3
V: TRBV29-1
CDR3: CSVDPQGARKADTQYF
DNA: TGCAGCGTTGATCCGCAGGGGGCGAGGAAAGCAGATACGCAGTATTTT

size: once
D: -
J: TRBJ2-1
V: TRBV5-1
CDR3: CASSIALNEQFF
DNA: TGCGCCAGCAGCATTGCTCTTAATGAGCAGTTCTTC

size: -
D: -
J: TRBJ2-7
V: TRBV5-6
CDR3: CASSRYRVAASYEQYF
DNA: TGTGCCAGCAGCAGATACAGGGTAGCGGCTTCCTACGAGCAGTACTTC

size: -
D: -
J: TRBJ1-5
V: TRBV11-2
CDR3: CASSSGLNQPQHF
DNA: TGTGCCAGCAGCTCGGGGCTCAATCAGCCCCAGCATTTT

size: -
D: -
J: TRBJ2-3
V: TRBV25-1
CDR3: CASSIGDTQYF
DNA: TGTGCCAGCAGCATCGGGGATACGCAGTATTTT

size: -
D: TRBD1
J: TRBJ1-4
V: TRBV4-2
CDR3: CASRRDRATNEKLFF
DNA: TGTGCCAGCAGAAGAGACAGGGCAACTAATGAAAAACTGTTTTTT

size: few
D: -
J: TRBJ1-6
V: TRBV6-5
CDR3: CASNGRRNSPLHF
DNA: TGTGCCAGCAATGGCAGGCGAAATTCACCCCTCCACTTT

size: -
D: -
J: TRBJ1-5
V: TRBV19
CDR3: CASSRTVNQPQHF
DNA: TGTGCCAGTAGTCGGACAGTAAATCAGCCCCAGCATTTT

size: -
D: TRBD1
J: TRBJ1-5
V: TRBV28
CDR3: CASSSRTGAYSNQPQHF
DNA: TGTGCCAGCAGCTCCCGGACAGGGGCCTATAGCAATCAGCCCCAGCATTTT

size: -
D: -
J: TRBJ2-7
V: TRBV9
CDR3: CASSVAGAHEQYF
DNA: TGTGCCAGCAGCGTAGCAGGGGCCCACGAGCAGTACTTC

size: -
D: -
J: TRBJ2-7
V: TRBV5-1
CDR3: CASSRQGVEEQYF
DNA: TGCGCCAGCAGCCGGCAAGGGGTTGAAGAGCAGTACTTC

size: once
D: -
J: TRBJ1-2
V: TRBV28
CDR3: CASSLGTGSSSNGYTF
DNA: TGTGCCAGCAGTTTAGGCACAGGGTCCTCAAGCAATGGCTACACCTTC

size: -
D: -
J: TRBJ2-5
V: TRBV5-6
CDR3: CASSLARETQYF
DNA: TGTGCCAGCAGCTTGGCCAGAGAGACCCAGTACTTC

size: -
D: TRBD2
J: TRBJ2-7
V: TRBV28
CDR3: CASSLLAGLGEQYF
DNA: TGTGCCAGCAGTCTGCTAGCGGGACTCGGCGAGCAGTACTTC

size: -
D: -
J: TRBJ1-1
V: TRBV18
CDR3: CASSYGTEAFF
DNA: TGTGCCAGCTCATACGGCACTGAAGCTTTCTTT

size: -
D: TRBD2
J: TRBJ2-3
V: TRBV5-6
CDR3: CASSTSGVGNTQYF
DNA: TGTGCCAGCAGCACTAGCGGGGTTGGGAATACGCAGTATTTT

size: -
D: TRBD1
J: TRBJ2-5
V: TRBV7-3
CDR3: CASSFDREETQYF
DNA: TGTGCCAGCAGCTTCGACAGGGAAGAGACCCAGTACTTC

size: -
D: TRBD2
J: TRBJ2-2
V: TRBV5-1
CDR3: CASREVANTGELFF
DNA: TGCGCCAGCCGGGAGGTGGCCAACACCGGGGAGCTGTTTTTT

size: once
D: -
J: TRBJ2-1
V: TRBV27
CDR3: CASSLSTGPYNEQFF
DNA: TGTGCCAGCAGTTTAAGTACAGGGCCATACAATGAGCAGTTCTTC

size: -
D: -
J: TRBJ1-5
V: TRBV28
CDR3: CASSLAGSPLYSNQPQHF
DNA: TGTGCCAGCAGTTTGGCAGGGTCGCCTCTTTATAGCAATCAGCCCCAGCATTTT

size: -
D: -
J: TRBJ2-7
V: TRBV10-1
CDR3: CASSESSGAVYEQYF
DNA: TGCGCCAGCAGTGAGTCTTCGGGAGCGGTCTACGAGCAGTACTTC

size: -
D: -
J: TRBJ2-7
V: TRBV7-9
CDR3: CASSPMVGSYEQYF
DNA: TGTGCCAGCAGCCCGATGGTCGGGTCCTACGAGCAGTACTTC

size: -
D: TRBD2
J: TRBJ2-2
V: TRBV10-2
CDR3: CASSELAGGTGELFF
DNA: TGCGCCAGCAGTGAATTAGCGGGCGGGACCGGGGAGCTGTTTTTT

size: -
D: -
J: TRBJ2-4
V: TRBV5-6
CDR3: CASSLSGLAKNIQYF
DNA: TGTGCCAGCAGCCTCTCCGGGTTAGCCAAAAACATTCAGTACTTC